The T cell receptor (beta chain) described here comes from a study of blood T cell repertoires in COVID-19. Study summary: The United States, Italy and Spain supplied acute and convalescent COVID-19 samples.

Seattle's enrolled individuals joined amid active infection and were then monitored longitudinally. J lost 6 bases, V lost 7 bases, and 6 bases had no gene match. Germline values: CDR1 LNHDA, CDR2 SQIVND (reference sequence). The CDR3 spans 14 residues. In the authors' methods: How many nucleated cells were present was estimated from reference gene primer amplification. The data were produced by immunoSEQ multiplex PCR, yet TCRdb's version contains in-frame clones alone and is incomplete. V, J and clone size were drawn from that table, and D and trimming were deduced from the DNA. This sample yields 120,000 or so clones, of which almost 90% are seen a single time; 3.8% belongs to the top ten.

This TCR was sampled from an older woman with COVID-19, enrolled during active disease. The chain uses TRBV19 and TRBJ1-6; 7 bases match TRBD1. Sequencing was performed on peripheral blood. CDR3 DNA sequence: TGTGCCAGTAACACGGGACAGCCTAATTCACCCCTCCACTTT. This sequence encodes CASNTGQPNSPLHF.